Ten or more counts support the clone carrying this TCR beta chain. The target antigen is unknown. Unique molecular identifiers were incorporated into the prepared TCRbeta library. Using its own MiXCR run on the PCR reads, TCRdb lists one record per CDR3 protein. The data contain 670,000 or so distinct CDR3 sequences, roughly 13% of them singletons. This CDR3 region has 13 residues. The ends were cut back, 6 bases at V and 6 bases at J, with 14 bases in the middle. The data are from a study of T-cell reconstitution after alpha-beta-depleted transplantation in children. Study-level findings and limits: The study reportedly traced alpha-beta T cells about two months after transplant to several hundred expanded graft clones. Newly produced T cells mostly provided counts and TCRbeta diversity after one year, as hyperexpanded clones declined.

V usage is TRBV12-3 or TRBV12-4 and J usage is TRBJ1-1; tentatively, D is TRBD1 (6 bases). The sequencing here drew on PBMCs, taken before TCRalphabeta/CD19-depleted stem cell transplant. The receptor comes from a girl aged 2-10 years with congenital amegakaryocytic thrombocytopenia, due to receive a stem cell transplant. The CDR3 sequence is CASSAQGLAEAFF. CDR3 sequence (DNA): TGTGCCAGCAGCGCCCAGGGGCTCGCTGAAGCTTTCTTT.